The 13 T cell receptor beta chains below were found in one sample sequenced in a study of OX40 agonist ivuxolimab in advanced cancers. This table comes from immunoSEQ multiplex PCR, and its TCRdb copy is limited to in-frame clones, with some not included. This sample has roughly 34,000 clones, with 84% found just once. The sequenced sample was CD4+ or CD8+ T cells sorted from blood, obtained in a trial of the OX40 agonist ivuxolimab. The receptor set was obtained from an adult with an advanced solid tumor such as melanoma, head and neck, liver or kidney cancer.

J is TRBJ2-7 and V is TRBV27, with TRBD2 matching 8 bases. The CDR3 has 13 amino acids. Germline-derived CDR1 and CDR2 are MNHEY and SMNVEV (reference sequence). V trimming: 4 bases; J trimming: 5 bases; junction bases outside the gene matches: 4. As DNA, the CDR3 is TGTGCCAGCAGTTGGTTAGCGGGACACGAGCAGTACTTC. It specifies CASSWLAGHEQYF.

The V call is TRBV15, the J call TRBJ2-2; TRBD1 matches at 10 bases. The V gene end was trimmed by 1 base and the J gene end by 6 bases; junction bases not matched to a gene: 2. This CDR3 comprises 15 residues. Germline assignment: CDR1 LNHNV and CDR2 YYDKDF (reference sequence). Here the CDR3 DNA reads TGTGCCACCAGCAGAGGGGACAGGGGAGCCGGGGAGCTGTTTTTT. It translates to CATSRGDRGAGELFF.

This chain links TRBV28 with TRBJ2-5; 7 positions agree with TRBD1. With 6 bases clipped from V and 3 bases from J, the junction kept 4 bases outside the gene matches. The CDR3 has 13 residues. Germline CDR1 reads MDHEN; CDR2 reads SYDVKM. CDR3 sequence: CASRTGTEETQYF. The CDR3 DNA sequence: TGTGCCAGCAGGACCGGGACAGAAGAGACCCAGTACTTC. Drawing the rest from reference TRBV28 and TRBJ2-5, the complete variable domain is DVKVTQSSRYLVKRTGEKVFLECVQDMDHENMFWYRQDPGLGLRLIYFSYDVKMKEKGDIPEGYSVSREKKERFSLILESASTNQTSMYLCASRTGTEETQYFGPGTRLLVL.

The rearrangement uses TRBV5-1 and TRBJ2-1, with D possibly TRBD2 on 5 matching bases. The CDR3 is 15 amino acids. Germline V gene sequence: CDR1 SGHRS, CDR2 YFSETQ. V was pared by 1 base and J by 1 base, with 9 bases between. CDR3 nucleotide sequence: TGCGCCAGCAGCTTGTTGGAGGCGTCCTACAATGAGCAGTTCTTC. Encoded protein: CASSLLEASYNEQFF.

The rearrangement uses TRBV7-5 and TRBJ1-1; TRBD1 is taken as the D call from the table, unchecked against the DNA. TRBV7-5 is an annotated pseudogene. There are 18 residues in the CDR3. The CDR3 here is CARSTHRDRGRRDTEAFF. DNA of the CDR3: TGTGCCAGAAGCACGCACCGGGACAGGGGGCGCCGAGACACTGAAGCTTTCTTT.

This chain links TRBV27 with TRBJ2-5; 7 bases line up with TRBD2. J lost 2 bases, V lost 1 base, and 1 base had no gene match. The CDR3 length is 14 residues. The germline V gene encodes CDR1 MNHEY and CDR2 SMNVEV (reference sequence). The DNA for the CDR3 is TGTGCCAGCAGTTTATTGGGGGGGCAAGAGACCCAGTACTTC. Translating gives CASSLLGGQETQYF.

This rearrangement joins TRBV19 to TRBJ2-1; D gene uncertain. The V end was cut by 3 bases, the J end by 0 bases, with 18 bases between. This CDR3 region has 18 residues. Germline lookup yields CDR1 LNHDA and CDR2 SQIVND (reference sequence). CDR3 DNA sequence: TGTGCCAGTAGTATTTTCATTTTGGTTGGAACCTCCTACAATGAGCAGTTCTTC. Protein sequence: CASSIFILVGTSYNEQFF.

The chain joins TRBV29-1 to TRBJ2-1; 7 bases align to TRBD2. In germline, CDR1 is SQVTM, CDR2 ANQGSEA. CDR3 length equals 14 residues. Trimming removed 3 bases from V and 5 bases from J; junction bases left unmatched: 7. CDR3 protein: CSVDAGAGNNEQFF. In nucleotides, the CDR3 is TGCAGCGTTGACGCGGGAGCGGGGAACAATGAGCAGTTCTTC.

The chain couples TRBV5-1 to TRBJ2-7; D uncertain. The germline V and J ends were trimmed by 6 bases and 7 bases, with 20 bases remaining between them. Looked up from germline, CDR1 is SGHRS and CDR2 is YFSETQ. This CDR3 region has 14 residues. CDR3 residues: CASKPSIYQGEQYF. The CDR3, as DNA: TGCGCCAGCAAACCGTCCATCTATCAAGGGGAGCAGTACTTC.

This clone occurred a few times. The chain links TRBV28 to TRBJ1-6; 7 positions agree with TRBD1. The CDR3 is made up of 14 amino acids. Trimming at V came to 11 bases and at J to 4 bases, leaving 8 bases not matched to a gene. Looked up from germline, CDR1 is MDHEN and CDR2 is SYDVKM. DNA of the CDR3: TGTGCCCGACAGGGTGGGGAATATAATTCACCCCTCCACTTT. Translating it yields CARQGGEYNSPLHF.

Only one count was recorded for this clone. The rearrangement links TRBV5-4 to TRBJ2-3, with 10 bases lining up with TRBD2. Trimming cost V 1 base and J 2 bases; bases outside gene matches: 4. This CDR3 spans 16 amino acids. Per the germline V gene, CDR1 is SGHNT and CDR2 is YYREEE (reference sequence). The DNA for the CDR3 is TGTGCCAGCAGCTTGACTAGCGGGGCTTTCACAGATACGCAGTATTTT. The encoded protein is CASSLTSGAFTDTQYF.

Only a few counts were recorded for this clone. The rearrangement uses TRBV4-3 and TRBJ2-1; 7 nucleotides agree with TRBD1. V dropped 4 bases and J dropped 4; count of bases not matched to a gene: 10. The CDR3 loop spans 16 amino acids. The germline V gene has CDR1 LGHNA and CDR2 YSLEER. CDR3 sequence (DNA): TGCGCCAGCAGCCCTATCGGACAGGAACCTTACAATGAGCAGTTCTTC. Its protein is CASSPIGQEPYNEQFF.

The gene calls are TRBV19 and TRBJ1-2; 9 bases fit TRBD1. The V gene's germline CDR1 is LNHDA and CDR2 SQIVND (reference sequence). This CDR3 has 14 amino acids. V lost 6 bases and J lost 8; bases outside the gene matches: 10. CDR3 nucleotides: TGTGCCAGTAGCCCGGGACAGGGTCTATGGGGCTACACCTTC. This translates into CASSPGQGLWGYTF.